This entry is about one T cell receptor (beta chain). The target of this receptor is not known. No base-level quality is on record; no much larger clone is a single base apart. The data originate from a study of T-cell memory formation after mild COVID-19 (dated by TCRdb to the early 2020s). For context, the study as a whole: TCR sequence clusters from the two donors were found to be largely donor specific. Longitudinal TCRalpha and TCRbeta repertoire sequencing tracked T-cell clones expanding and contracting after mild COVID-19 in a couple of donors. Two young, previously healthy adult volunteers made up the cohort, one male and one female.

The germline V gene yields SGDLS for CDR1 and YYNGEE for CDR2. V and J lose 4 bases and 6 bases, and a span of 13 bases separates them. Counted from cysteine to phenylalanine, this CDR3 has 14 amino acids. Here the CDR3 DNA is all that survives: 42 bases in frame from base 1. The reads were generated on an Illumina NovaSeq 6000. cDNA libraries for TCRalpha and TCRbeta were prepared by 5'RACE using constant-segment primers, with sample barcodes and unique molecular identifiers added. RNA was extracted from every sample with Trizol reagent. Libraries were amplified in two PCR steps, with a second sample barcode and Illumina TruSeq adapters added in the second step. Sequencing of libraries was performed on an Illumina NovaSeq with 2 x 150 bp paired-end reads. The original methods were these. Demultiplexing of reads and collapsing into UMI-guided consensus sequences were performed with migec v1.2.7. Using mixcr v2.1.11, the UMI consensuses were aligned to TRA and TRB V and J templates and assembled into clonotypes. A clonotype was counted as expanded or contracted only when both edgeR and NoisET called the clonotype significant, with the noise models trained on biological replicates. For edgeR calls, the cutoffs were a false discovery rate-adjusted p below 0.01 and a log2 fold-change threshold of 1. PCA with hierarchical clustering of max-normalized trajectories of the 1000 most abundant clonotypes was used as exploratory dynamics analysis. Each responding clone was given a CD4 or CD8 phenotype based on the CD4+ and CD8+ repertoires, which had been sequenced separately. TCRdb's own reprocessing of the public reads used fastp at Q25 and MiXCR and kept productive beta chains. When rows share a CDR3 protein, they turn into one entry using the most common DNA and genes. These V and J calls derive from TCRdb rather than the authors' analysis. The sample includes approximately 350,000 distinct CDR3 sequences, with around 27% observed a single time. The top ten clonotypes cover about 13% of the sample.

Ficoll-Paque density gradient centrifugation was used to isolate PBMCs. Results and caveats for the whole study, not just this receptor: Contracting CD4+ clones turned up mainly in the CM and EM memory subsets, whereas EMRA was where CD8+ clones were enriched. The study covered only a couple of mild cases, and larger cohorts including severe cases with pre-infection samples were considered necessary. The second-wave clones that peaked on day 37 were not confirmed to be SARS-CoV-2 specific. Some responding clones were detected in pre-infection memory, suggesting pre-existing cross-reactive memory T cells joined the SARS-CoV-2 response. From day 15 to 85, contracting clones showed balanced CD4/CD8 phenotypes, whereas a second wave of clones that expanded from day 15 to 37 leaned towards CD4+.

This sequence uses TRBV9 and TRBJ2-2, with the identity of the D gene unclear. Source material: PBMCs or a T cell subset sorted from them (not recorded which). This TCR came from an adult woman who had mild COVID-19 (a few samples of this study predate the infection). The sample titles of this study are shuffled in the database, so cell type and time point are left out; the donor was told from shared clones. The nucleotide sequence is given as TGTGCCAGCAGCACGTCCCTTAGGGCCGGGGAGCTGTTTTTT. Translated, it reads CASSTSLRAGELFF.